This is a list of T cell receptor beta chains from one sample in a study of shared clonotypes between healthy human individuals. Method: immunoSEQ multiplex PCR; TCRdb's copy keeps in-frame clones and lacks some. Of about 1.1 million clones in the sample, around 78% are singletons; the top ten hold roughly 0.56%. Sequencing used memory CD4+ T cells from PBMCs. These receptor sequences come from a man younger than 35 in good health. Some clones in this sample may be carry-over from other donors' samples. Both conserved end residues are part of each CDR3. Each record gives: D gene, J gene, V gene, clone size, CDR3 length, CDR3 DNA, CDR3 protein. The D gene is left open where the match is weak. Expanded clones are given a class, and other clones once, few, many or no size at all.

.,TRBJ2-7,TRBV25-1,.,14,TGTGCCAGCAGTGGCCGGACGCTTCCACGCGAGCAGTACTTC,CASSGRTLPREQYF
.,TRBJ2-1,TRBV5-4,.,15,TGTGCCAGCAGCTTGGGGCCTGTGGCCGACAATGAGCAGTTCTTC,CASSLGPVADNEQFF
TRBD2,TRBJ2-3,TRBV5-4,.,15,TGTGCCAGCAGCTTGGCCAGACTAGCGGGAGTCACGCAGTATTTT,CASSLARLAGVTQYF
.,TRBJ2-3,TRBV27,.,15,TGTGCCAGCAGGTCTGGGGGGCTGGGCACAGATACGCAGTATTTT,CASRSGGLGTDTQYF
TRBD2,TRBJ2-3,TRBV7-3,.,14,TGTGCCAGCAGCCCTAGCGGGGCTCCAGATACGCAGTATTTT,CASSPSGAPDTQYF
TRBD1,TRBJ1-2,TRBV6-5,many,15,TGTGCCAGCGGCCACCCTAACCGACAGGGGGCTGGCTACACCTTC,CASGHPNRQGAGYTF
.,TRBJ1-2,TRBV5-1,.,16,TGCGCCAGCAGCTTGGTTCCCTTTCAGGGGAACTATGGCTACACCTTC,CASSLVPFQGNYGYTF
.,TRBJ1-1,TRBV5-1,.,14,TGCGCCAGCAGCTTGAATGGGGGAGGTACTGAAGCTTTCTTT,CASSLNGGGTEAFF
.,TRBJ2-3,TRBV5-6,.,13,TGTGCCAGCAGCTTCCAGGGTACAGATACGCAGTATTTT,CASSFQGTDTQYF
.,TRBJ2-5,TRBV18,few,13,TGTGCCAGCTCACCACAAGCGCAAGAGACCCAGTACTTC,CASSPQAQETQYF
TRBD2,TRBJ2-5,TRBV7-2,once,15,TGTGCCAGCAGCACCGCAGCGGGAGCTGATGAGACCCAGTACTTC,CASSTAAGADETQYF
.,TRBJ2-1,TRBV4-2,.,16,TGTGCCAGCAGCCAAGATGACGGCTTTTCCCGCAGTGAGCAGTTCTTC,CASSQDDGFSRSEQFF
.,TRBJ2-7,TRBV6-5,.,11,TGTGCCAGCAGTCAACGGGGGGAGCAGTACTTC,CASSQRGEQYF
.,TRBJ2-7,TRBV5-1,.,14,TGCGCCAGCAGCTTGGGGGGCCGGGTCTACGAGCAGTACTTC,CASSLGGRVYEQYF
TRBD1,TRBJ2-1,TRBV5-8,few,16,TGTGCCAGCAGCGGAAGACAGGGGCAAAACTACAATGAGCAGTTCTTC,CASSGRQGQNYNEQFF
TRBD1,TRBJ1-2,TRBV4-1,few,14,TGCGCCAGCAGCCAACCAGGGGGAGGCTATGGCTACACCTTC,CASSQPGGGYGYTF
.,TRBJ2-2,TRBV7-2,many,13,TGTGCCAGCAGCTTAGGGGGGCCCCGGGAGCTGTTTTTT,CASSLGGPRELFF
TRBD2,TRBJ2-3,TRBV7-9,.,19,TGTGCCAGCAGCTACACCCTGTCCGGGACTAGCGGGAGCACAGATACGCAGTATTTT,CASSYTLSGTSGSTDTQYF
TRBD2,TRBJ2-3,TRBV10-2,few,13,TGCGCCAGCAGTGAAAGCGGGAGAGATACGCAGTATTTT,CASSESGRDTQYF
TRBD2,TRBJ2-3,TRBV9,.,17,TGTGCCAGCAGCGAAGTAGCGGGAGGTATCCGCACAGATACGCAGTATTTT,CASSEVAGGIRTDTQYF
TRBD2,TRBJ2-7,TRBV6-5,once,15,TGTGCCAGCAGGCGCCCCGGGACTACAACCTACGAGCAGTACTTC,CASRRPGTTTYEQYF
.,TRBJ2-5,TRBV6-6,.,12,TGTGCCAGCAGTGGAAGGGAGGAGACCCAGTACTTC,CASSGREETQYF
TRBD1,TRBJ1-4,TRBV11-2,.,15,TGTGCCAGCAGCTTCAGACAGGGGGCGTTTGAAAAACTGTTTTTT,CASSFRQGAFEKLFF
.,TRBJ1-1,TRBV6-1,once,14,TGTGCCAGCAGCAGGGAGCGGATGAACACTGAAGCTTTCTTT,CASSRERMNTEAFF
TRBD2,TRBJ2-1,TRBV2,.,19,TGTGCCAGCAGGAGAGGTACCAGCGGGAGGGGTATGTCCTACAATGAGCAGTTCTTC,CASRRGTSGRGMSYNEQFF
TRBD1,TRBJ1-2,TRBV28,.,16,TGTGCCAGCAGTCCACTTCAGGGGGCGGGTAACTATGGCTACACCTTC,CASSPLQGAGNYGYTF
TRBD1,TRBJ2-6,TRBV19,few,18,TGTGCCAGCCAGACAGGGCTAGGATCAGAAACAGGGGCCAACGTCCTGACTTTC,CASQTGLGSETGANVLTF
TRBD1,TRBJ1-1,TRBV5-1,few,13,TGCGCCAGCAGCCAACAGGGGCCGAGTGAAGCTTTCTTT,CASSQQGPSEAFF
.,TRBJ1-1,TRBV11-2,.,14,TGTGCCAGCAGCTTAGGCCAGGCGAACACTGAAGCTTTCTTT,CASSLGQANTEAFF
.,TRBJ1-6,TRBV30,.,13,TGTGCCTGGAATGGCAGGGTGGATTCACCCCTCCACTTT,CAWNGRVDSPLHF
TRBD2,TRBJ2-5,TRBV9,.,15,TGTGCCAGCGGAGGACTAGCGGCTAACCAAGAGACCCAGTACTTC,CASGGLAANQETQYF
TRBD2,TRBJ2-1,TRBV7-2,.,15,TGTGCCAGCAGCTTGGCTAGCGGGAGGCAGTATGAGCAGTTCTTC,CASSLASGRQYEQFF
.,TRBJ1-2,TRBV5-1,once,14,TGCGCCAGCGGTTCGGACAGTTCTGGGTATGGCTACACCTTC,CASGSDSSGYGYTF
TRBD1,TRBJ2-3,TRBV7-6,.,16,TGTGCCAGCAGCTTAGACTGGGGACAGGGGGCAGATACGCAGTATTTT,CASSLDWGQGADTQYF
TRBD1,TRBJ1-2,TRBV11-2,once,14,TGTGCCAGCAGCACCACGACAGGGTCCTATGGCTACACCTTC,CASSTTTGSYGYTF
TRBD1,TRBJ1-2,TRBV7-8,.,14,TGTGCCAGCAGCTTAGACCCAGGGGGCAATGGCTACACCTTC,CASSLDPGGNGYTF
.,TRBJ2-1,TRBV6-5,.,15,TGTGCCAGCAGCTCCGGTTCGGGGGTGCTGAATGAGCAGTTCTTC,CASSSGSGVLNEQFF
.,TRBJ1-1,TRBV7-3,.,15,TGTGCCAGCAGCCCCGGGACACAATTGAACACTGAAGCTTTCTTT,CASSPGTQLNTEAFF
.,TRBJ2-1,TRBV5-1,.,14,TGCGCCAGCAGCCTGACAGATTACTACAATGAGCAGTTCTTC,CASSLTDYYNEQFF
.,TRBJ1-2,TRBV6-6,.,12,TGTGCCAGCACCCCTGCGGGCTATGGCTACACCTTC,CASTPAGYGYTF
.,TRBJ2-7,TRBV6-6,.,13,TGTGCCAGCAGTTACTCGAATGGTGCTGGGGGGTACTTC,CASSYSNGAGGYF
TRBD1,TRBJ1-2,TRBV7-3,.,15,TGTGCCAGCAGCTTAACTGGGACAGGGGGCCTTGGCTACACCTTC,CASSLTGTGGLGYTF
.,TRBJ1-3,TRBV7-8,.,14,TGTGCCAGCAGCTTAGGGGGGTCAGGAAACACCATATATTTT,CASSLGGSGNTIYF
.,TRBJ1-1,TRBV6-5,.,13,TGTGCCAGCAGACTCGGACGGTTCACTGAAGCTTTCTTT,CASRLGRFTEAFF